One and the same sample provided the 16 T cell receptor beta chains below, sequenced in a study of blood T cell repertoires in COVID-19. TCRdb's table, derived via immunoSEQ multiplex PCR, lists solely in-frame clones and lacks some. The sample holds about 160,000 clones, approximately 80% seen once. The specimen sequenced was peripheral blood. The receptors shown here come from a woman between 35 and 50 years old with COVID-19, enrolled during active disease.

The rearrangement uses TRBV3-1 (or the pseudogene TRBV3-2) and TRBJ2-7; 9 nucleotides line up with TRBD1. Germline V lookup: CDR1 LGHDT, CDR2 YNNKEL (reference sequence). Losses at the gene ends were 4 bases for V and 2 bases for J; bases not matched to a gene: 9. This CDR3 has 16 residues. The CDR3 here is CASSPQVGTGPYEQYF. CDR3 nucleotides: TGTGCCAGCAGCCCACAAGTTGGGACAGGGCCCTACGAGCAGTACTTC.

V usage is TRBV30 and J usage is TRBJ1-2; the D gene is possibly TRBD1 (5 bases). Trimming removed 8 bases at V and 4 bases at J, with 11 bases between. This CDR3 has 11 amino acids. Germline CDR1 and CDR2: GTSNPN and SVGIG (reference sequence). The CDR3 loop is CARGDSYGYTF. The CDR3 DNA reads TGTGCCCGCGGGGACTCCTATGGCTACACCTTC.

V gene TRBV15 combines with J gene TRBJ2-1, with 7 bases aligning to TRBD1. Germline lookup yields CDR1 LNHNV and CDR2 YYDKDF (reference sequence). The ends lost 5 bases at V and 8 bases at J; junction bases unmatched: 9. The CDR3 is 14 amino acids. The CDR3 reads CATSLKEGGDEQFF. The CDR3 coding sequence is TGTGCCACCAGCCTAAAGGAAGGGGGCGATGAGCAGTTCTTC. Filled out from reference TRBV15 and TRBJ2-1, the complete variable domain reads DAMVIQNPRYQVTQFGKPVTLSCSQTLNHNVMYWYQQKSSQAPKLLFHYYDKDFNNEADTPDNFQSRRPNTSFCFLDIRSPGLGDTAMYLCATSLKEGGDEQFFGPGTRLTVL.

The chain joins TRBV15 to TRBJ1-1; no reliable D call. Germline CDR1 LNHNV, CDR2 YYDKDF (reference sequence). Trimming removed 6 bases at V and 1 base at J, with 3 bases between. The CDR3 consists of 11 residues. CDR3 coding DNA: TGTGCCACCAGGAGGAACACTGAAGCTTTCTTT. It yields the protein CATRRNTEAFF.

The V and J genes are TRBV11-3 and TRBJ2-1; D ambiguous. The germline gives CDR1 SGHNT, CDR2 YENEEA. V shed 1 base and J shed 2 bases, with 9 bases lying between them. The CDR3 is 15 residues long. DNA of the CDR3: TGTGCCAGCAGCTTAGGAGACGGAGCCTACAATGAGCAGTTCTTC. It yields the protein CASSLGDGAYNEQFF.

The gene calls are TRBV5-6 and TRBJ1-2, with unresolved D. Trimming pared 4 bases from V and 3 bases from J, leaving 10 bases between. CDR3 length: 13 amino acids. Germline V gene sequence: CDR1 SGHDT, CDR2 YYEEEE. CDR3 in amino acids: CASSPEADYGYTF. As DNA, the CDR3 is TGTGCCAGCAGCCCGGAGGCAGACTATGGCTACACCTTC.

This chain links TRBV3-1 (or the pseudogene TRBV3-2) with TRBJ2-7; 11 bases agree with TRBD1. The CDR3 covers 16 residues. Trimming took 2 bases from V and 2 from J; bases not matched to a gene: 5. The germline V gene encodes CDR1 LGHDT and CDR2 YNNKEL (reference sequence). The CDR3 here is CASSQWGGQGAYEQYF. The DNA for the CDR3 is TGTGCCAGCAGCCAATGGGGGGGACAGGGGGCCTACGAGCAGTACTTC.

This chain connects TRBV28 to TRBJ2-5, with 7 bases that match TRBD2. CDR1 is MDHEN, CDR2 SYDVKM, per germline. V shed 3 bases, J shed 8 bases, and the junction held 3 bases outside the gene matches. This CDR3 has 12 residues. This CDR3 reads CASSLGGTTQYF. CDR3 nucleotides: TGTGCCAGCAGTTTGGGGGGGACTACCCAGTACTTC. Variable domain in full (rest from reference TRBV28 and TRBJ2-5): DVKVTQSSRYLVKRTGEKVFLECVQDMDHENMFWYRQDPGLGLRLIYFSYDVKMKEKGDIPEGYSVSREKKERFSLILESASTNQTSMYLCASSLGGTTQYFGPGTRLLVL.

V usage is TRBV11-2 and J usage is TRBJ2-1; 9 bases are a match to TRBD2. The germline V gene encodes CDR1 SGHAT and CDR2 FQNNGV. There are 16 residues in the CDR3. The ends lost 5 bases at V and 7 bases at J; junction bases unmatched: 12. The CDR3 nucleotides read TGTGCCAGCAGCCAGTACGGGGCGGGGGGGATTAATGAGCAGTTCTTC. This gives the protein CASSQYGAGGINEQFF.

This clone was detected only a few times. The rearrangement links TRBV6-2 or TRBV6-3 to TRBJ2-3; the match to TRBD2 covers 7 bases. The V segment lost 3 bases and the J segment 0 bases; nucleotides outside the gene matches: 9. The CDR3 has 17 residues. Germline V gives CDR1 MNHEY, CDR2 SVGEGT. The CDR3 loop is CASSYRRGKPSTDTQYF. In DNA form, the CDR3 reads TGTGCCAGCAGTTATCGGCGGGGGAAACCTAGCACAGATACGCAGTATTTT.

This chain joins TRBV20-1 and TRBJ2-1, with a tentative D call TRBD2 (5 bases). This CDR3 has 13 amino acids. Germline V gene sequence: CDR1 DFQATT, CDR2 SNEGSKA (reference sequence). V was pared by 3 bases and J by 5 bases, with 11 bases between. CDR3 protein: CSASRPGNNEQFF. CDR3 nucleotide sequence: TGCAGTGCTAGTCGGCCGGGAAACAATGAGCAGTTCTTC.

The rearrangement joins TRBV19 to TRBJ2-3, with 8 bases aligning to TRBD2. The germline gives CDR1 LNHDA, CDR2 SQIVND (reference sequence). This CDR3 comprises 16 residues. The V and J ends lost 1 base and 2 bases, in that order; junction bases with no gene match: 5. The DNA of the CDR3 is TGTGCCAGTAGTATAGGAGGAGGACTAGCCACAGATACGCAGTATTTT. This gives the protein CASSIGGGLATDTQYF.

The chain joins TRBV5-6 to TRBJ2-1, with D unclear. V dropped 4 bases and J dropped 7 bases, with 9 bases sitting between them. The CDR3 totals 12 residues. Germline CDR1 is SGHDT and CDR2 is YYEEEE. CDR3 loop: CASSRVGNEQFF. As DNA, the CDR3 is TGTGCCAGCAGCCGGGTCGGGAATGAGCAGTTCTTC. Drawing the rest from reference TRBV5-6 and TRBJ2-1, the complete variable domain is DAGVTQSPTHLIKTRGQQVTLRCSPKSGHDTVSWYQQALGQGPQFIFQYYEEEERQRGNFPDRFSGHQFPNYSSELNVNALLLGDSALYLCASSRVGNEQFFGPGTRLTVL.

The rearrangement uses TRBV12-3 or TRBV12-4 and TRBJ1-2; possible D gene TRBD1, 6 bases. This CDR3 has 11 residues. Trimming pared 6 bases from V and 4 bases from J, leaving 6 bases between. The CDR3 spells CASRDSYGYTF. Here the CDR3 DNA reads TGTGCCAGCAGGGACAGCTATGGCTACACCTTC.

The gene calls are TRBV27 and TRBJ2-3; possibly TRBD2 for D (5 bases). The CDR3 sequence is 15 residues long. Germline-derived CDR1 and CDR2 are MNHEY and SMNVEV (reference sequence). Deletions cut 3 bases from V and 4 bases from J, with 14 bases between. The DNA of the CDR3 is TGTGCCAGCAGTTTCCCCAGTCACGGGGCAGATACGCAGTATTTT. Its protein is CASSFPSHGADTQYF.

V and J are TRBV19 and TRBJ2-7, with D perhaps matching TRBD2 (5 bases). Germline CDR1 is LNHDA and CDR2 is SQIVND (reference sequence). CDR3 length: 15 residues. Trimming shortened V by 2 bases and J by 3 bases, and 14 bases separated the two germline ends. The CDR3 is CASSIMAGRLYEQYF. In nucleotides, the CDR3 is TGTGCCAGTAGTATAATGGCGGGCAGGCTCTACGAGCAGTACTTC.